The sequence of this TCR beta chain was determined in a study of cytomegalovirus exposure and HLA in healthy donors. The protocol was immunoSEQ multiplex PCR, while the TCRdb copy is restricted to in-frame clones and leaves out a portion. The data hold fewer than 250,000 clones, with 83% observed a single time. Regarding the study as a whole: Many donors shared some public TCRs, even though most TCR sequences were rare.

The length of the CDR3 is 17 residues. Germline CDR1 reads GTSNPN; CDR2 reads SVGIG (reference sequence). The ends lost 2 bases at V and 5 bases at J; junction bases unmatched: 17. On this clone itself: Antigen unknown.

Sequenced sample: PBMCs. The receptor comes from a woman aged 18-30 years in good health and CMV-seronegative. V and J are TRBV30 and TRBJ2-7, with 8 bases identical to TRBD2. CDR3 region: CAWSRDGRGSGINEQYF. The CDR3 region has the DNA TGTGCCTGGAGTCGGGACGGTCGGGGTAGCGGGATAAACGAGCAGTACTTC. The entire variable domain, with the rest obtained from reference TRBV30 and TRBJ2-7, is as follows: SQTIHQWPATLVQPVGSPLSLECTVEGTSNPNLYWYRQAAGRGLQLLFYSVGIGQISSEVPQNLSASRPQDRQFILSSKKLLLSDSGFYLCAWSRDGRGSGINEQYFGPGTRLTVT.